Listed below are T cell receptor beta chains from one sample, sequenced in a study of OX40 agonist ivuxolimab in advanced cancers. Profiling relied on immunoSEQ multiplex PCR, and the TCRdb table lists in-frame clones only, not all of them. This sample has roughly 69,000 clones, with around 87% found just once. Sample: CD4+ or CD8+ T cells sorted from blood, taken in a trial of the OX40 agonist ivuxolimab. The receptors come from an adult with an advanced solid tumor such as melanoma, head and neck, liver or kidney cancer. CDR3s include the opening cysteine and the closing phenylalanine or tryptophan. Each record gives: V gene, D gene, J gene, clone size, CDR3 DNA, CDR3 protein. The D gene is left open where the match is weak. Rows may omit the clone size; those that give it use once, few, many or a size class.

TRBV18	NA	TRBJ2-3	NA	TGTGCCAGCTCGCTCATAGCGGCTAGCACAGATACGCAGTATTTT	CASSLIAASTDTQYF
TRBV6-5	NA	TRBJ2-1	NA	TGTGCCAGCAGCCCTCGGGGGACTGTTCACAATGAGCAGTTCTTC	CASSPRGTVHNEQFF
TRBV25-1	NA	TRBJ2-5	once	TGTGCCAGCAGTGAGATACGCCACCAAGAGACCCAGTACTTC	CASSEIRHQETQYF
TRBV5-8	NA	TRBJ1-3	NA	TGTGCCAGCAGCTCCCGGGACCGGAGATCCTCTGGAAACACCATATATTTT	CASSSRDRRSSGNTIYF
TRBV6-1	TRBD1	TRBJ2-4	NA	TGTGCCAGCAGTGCACGGGACAGAGGTCCAATTCAGTACTTC	CASSARDRGPIQYF
TRBV10-3	NA	TRBJ1-5	once	TGTGCCATCAGTGAAGGAAATCAGCCCCAGCATTTT	CAISEGNQPQHF
TRBV9	NA	TRBJ2-5	NA	TGTGCCAGCAGCCCCAACGGGGTACAAGAGACCCAGTACTTC	CASSPNGVQETQYF
TRBV2	TRBD2	TRBJ2-7	NA	TGTGCCAGCAGTTCCGGGACTAGCGCCTACGAGCAGTACTTC	CASSSGTSAYEQYF
TRBV18	NA	TRBJ1-5	NA	TGTGCCAGCTCACCGGACAGTCGCAATCAGCCCCAGCATTTT	CASSPDSRNQPQHF
TRBV7-9	TRBD1	TRBJ2-6	NA	TGTGCCAGCAGCTTACGGGGACAGGGGGCGCGTGGGGCCAACGTCCTGACTTTC	CASSLRGQGARGANVLTF
TRBV18	NA	TRBJ2-7	NA	TGTGCCAGCTCACCACTTGGGAGGCGGGACGAGCAGTACTTC	CASSPLGRRDEQYF
TRBV4-1	NA	TRBJ1-1	NA	TGCGCCAGCAGCCAAGATTTCAGGACAAAGAACACTGAAGCTTTCTTT	CASSQDFRTKNTEAFF
TRBV7-7	NA	TRBJ2-5	NA	TGTGCCAGCAGCTGGGGTGCGGCTCCCAGTCAAGAGACCCAGTACTTC	CASSWGAAPSQETQYF
TRBV4-1	NA	TRBJ2-1	NA	TGCGCCAGCAGCGATGACTCCTCGGCCTACAATGAGCAGTTCTTC	CASSDDSSAYNEQFF
TRBV7-2	NA	TRBJ1-2	NA	TGTGCCAGCAGCGGGCCTACCTCCGGCAGGGCCCTTAACTATGGCTACACCTTC	CASSGPTSGRALNYGYTF
TRBV19	NA	TRBJ1-6	NA	TGTGCCAGTACTCGGACAGCAAATTCACCCCTCCACTTT	CASTRTANSPLHF
TRBV28	NA	TRBJ1-5	once	TGTGCCAGCATCCACGGCAGGGGCTTCCAAAATAGCAATCAGCCCCAGCATTTT	CASIHGRGFQNSNQPQHF
TRBV7-2	NA	TRBJ1-1	NA	TGTGCCAGCAGCTCCCACAGGACGGGGAACACTGAAGCTTTCTTT	CASSSHRTGNTEAFF